This T cell receptor beta chain was captured in a study of blood T cell repertoires in COVID-19. For the study at large: In each case, the material was cDNA or gDNA derived from T cells, B-cell-depleted T cells, or PBMCs.

Per the original data handling: Amplification with reference gene primers provided the estimates of nucleated cell counts. Assay: immunoSEQ multiplex PCR; the TCRdb copy retains only in-frame clones and omits some. V and J calls and clone size come straight from that table; D and trimming were deduced from the DNA. The repertoire holds around 120,000 clones, with roughly 80% as singletons. CDR3 length: 15 residues. CDR1 is MDHEN and CDR2 is SYDVKM in the germline V gene. Trimming took 2 bases from V and 4 from J; bases not matched to a gene: 4. V and J are TRBV28 and TRBJ1-3, with 8 positions matching TRBD1. Sequencing was performed on peripheral blood. The receptor comes from a human donor in a cohort sampled during active COVID-19. The chain's CDR3 is CASSLQGAPGNTIYF. CDR3 in DNA: TGTGCCAGCAGTTTACAGGGGGCGCCCGGAAACACCATATATTTT.